These 11 T cell receptor beta chains originate from one sample sequenced in a study of blood T cells in healthy people across ages. Then a second PCR, running about 6 to 11 cycles, was carried out with a sample-barcoded 5' primer and a J-beta primer mix. TCRdb used MiXCR to reprocess the 5' RACE reads, holding one entry per CDR3 protein. The sample lists around 620,000 distinct CDR3 sequences, roughly 29% seen once, with approximately 18% in the top ten. Sequencing was carried out using blood. All receptors derive from a woman aged 65 to 85 in good health.

The chain uses TRBV20-1 and TRBJ2-5, with 9 nucleotides matching TRBD2. Near its end, the DNA agrees better with TRBJ2-7, so the J call may be wrong. The germline V gene has CDR1 DFQATT and CDR2 SNEGSKA (reference sequence). The length of the CDR3 is 15 residues. CDR3 DNA sequence: TGCAGTGCTAGAGGTTCTAGCGGGGAAACCTACGAGCAGTACTTC. Translation: CSARGSSGETYEQYF.

V is TRBV6-2 or TRBV6-3 and J is TRBJ2-5, with TRBD2 matching 7 bases. Germline CDR1 is MNHEY and CDR2 is SVGEGT. CDR3 length: 13 residues. The trim removed 6 bases at V and 2 bases at J, leaving 3 bases unmatched. In DNA form, the CDR3 reads TGTGCCAGCAGGCTAGCGGTTCAAGAGACCCAGTACTTC. It specifies CASRLAVQETQYF.

J is TRBJ2-5 and V is TRBV2, with TRBD2 matching over 7 bases. V dropped 4 bases and J dropped 1; count of bases not matched to a gene: 6. From germline, CDR1 is SNHLY and CDR2 FYNNEI. The CDR3 extends over 15 amino acids. CDR3 protein: CASSAQWGGQETQYF. The CDR3 nucleotides are TGTGCCAGCAGTGCCCAGTGGGGGGGCCAAGAGACCCAGTACTTC.

The rearrangement joins TRBV27 to TRBJ1-5; 7 nucleotides match TRBD1. With 8 bases clipped from V and 6 bases from J, the junction kept 22 bases outside the gene matches. This CDR3 comprises 18 residues. CDR1 is MNHEY and CDR2 is SMNVEV in the germline V gene (reference sequence). CDR3 residues: CASPPLLYDRVVGQPQHF. CDR3 nucleotides: TGTGCCAGCCCTCCCCTATTATACGACAGGGTTGTTGGTCAGCCCCAGCATTTT.

The chain is built from TRBV3-1 and TRBJ1-1; D remains ambiguous. The CDR3 contains 13 residues. V dropped 2 bases and J dropped 8 bases, with 12 bases sitting between them. In germline, CDR1 is LGHDT, CDR2 YNNKEL (reference sequence). CDR3 sequence reads: CASSQISPLEAFF. DNA for the CDR3: TGTGCCAGCAGCCAAATTTCGCCGTTGGAAGCTTTCTTT.

The chain joins TRBV29-1 to TRBJ2-4; weak D call: TRBD1 (6 bases). The CDR3 has 17 amino acids. Deletions cut 0 bases from V and 2 bases from J, with 17 bases between. Germline CDR1 SQVTM, CDR2 ANQGSEA. CDR3: CSVEDYRERDSKNIQYF. The CDR3 nucleotides are TGCAGCGTTGAAGACTACAGGGAAAGGGATTCCAAAAACATTCAGTACTTC.

The V call is TRBV20-1, the J call TRBJ1-1; D gene unclear. The CDR3 sequence is 13 residues long. Trimming cost V 4 bases and J 2 bases, with 11 bases left between them. Looked up from germline, CDR1 is DFQATT and CDR2 is SNEGSKA (reference sequence). The CDR3, as DNA: TGCAGTGCTATGGCTTCGGAAAACACTGAAGCTTTCTTT. Amino acid sequence: CSAMASENTEAFF.

The chain employs TRBV12-3 or TRBV12-4 and TRBJ2-2, with D unclear. This CDR3 region has 16 residues. Trimming removed 6 bases from V and 2 bases from J, with 16 bases in between. CDR3 DNA sequence: TGTGCCAGCAGCCCCTACCGCAGACTTAACACCGGGGAGCTGTTTTTT. Protein: CASSPYRRLNTGELFF.

The chain couples TRBV6-4 to TRBJ2-2, with TRBD1 matching 11 bases. J was trimmed by 4 bases and V by 5 bases; bases with no gene match: 3. The CDR3 consists of 15 residues. Per germline, CDR1 MRHNA and CDR2 SNTAGT. CDR3 loop: CASSTGTGGTGELFF. The CDR3 nucleotides read TGTGCCAGCAGTACCGGGACAGGGGGCACCGGGGAGCTGTTTTTT.

J is TRBJ2-5 and V is TRBV5-1; D is ambiguous. V dropped 0 bases and J dropped 4 bases, with 10 bases sitting between them. The CDR3 has 14 residues. CDR1 is SGHRS, CDR2 YFSETQ, per germline. The CDR3 protein is CASSLGAFRETQYF. DNA for the CDR3: TGCGCCAGCAGCTTGGGAGCGTTTCGAGAGACCCAGTACTTC.

This clonotype was counted a few times. The rearrangement joins TRBV20-1 to TRBJ1-1, with D tentatively TRBD1 (5 bases). CDR3 size: 10 residues. V lost 5 bases to trimming and J lost 5 bases, with 6 bases between them. Germline V gives CDR1 DFQATT, CDR2 SNEGSKA (reference sequence). The CDR3 sequence: CSARGTEAFF. Here the CDR3 DNA reads TGCAGTGCTCGGGGGACTGAAGCTTTCTTT.